The source of this TCR beta chain is a study of T cell responses to AZD1222 COVID-19 vaccine. V lost 4 bases to trimming and J lost 5 bases, with 9 bases between them. This CDR3 contains 13 residues. CDR1 and CDR2 (germline): LGHDT, YNNKEL (reference sequence). Worth noting for this clone: Its matching antigen is unknown.

General study results and limits: Sampling that yielded the repertoires occurred only after the peak T cell response. Just a handful of AZD1222 recipients tested seropositive at baseline. Reportedly, nearly half of unique spike TCRs recognized epitopes outside B.1.351/B.1.1.7 mutations. Females made up more of the donors, who were largely white British, and clonal diversity may have come out too low.

The data were produced by immunoSEQ multiplex PCR, yet TCRdb's version contains in-frame clones alone and is incomplete. The sample lists approximately 150,000 clones, around 90% occurring once. The source material was peripheral blood, sampled 28 days after the second dose of the MenACWY control vaccine. This chain links TRBV3-1 (or the pseudogene TRBV3-2) with TRBJ1-5, with D uncertain. This sequence was found in an adult who received the MenACWY meningococcal vaccine as a control. CDR3 region: CASSLFGDQPQHF. Written as DNA, the CDR3 is TGTGCCAGCAGCCTCTTTGGGGATCAGCCCCAGCATTTT.